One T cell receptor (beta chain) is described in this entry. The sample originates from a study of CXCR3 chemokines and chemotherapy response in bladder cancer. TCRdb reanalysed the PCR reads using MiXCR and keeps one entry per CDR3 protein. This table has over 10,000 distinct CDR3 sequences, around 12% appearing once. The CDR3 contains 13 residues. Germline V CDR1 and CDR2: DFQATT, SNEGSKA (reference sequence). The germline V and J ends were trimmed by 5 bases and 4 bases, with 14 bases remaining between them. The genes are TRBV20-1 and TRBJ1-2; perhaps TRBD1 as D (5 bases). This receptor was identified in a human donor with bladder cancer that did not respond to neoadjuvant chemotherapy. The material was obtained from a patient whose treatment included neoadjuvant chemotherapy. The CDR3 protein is CSAAWTFSYGYTF. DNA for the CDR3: TGCAGTGCTGCCTGGACATTTTCCTATGGCTACACCTTC.